Sequencing of this TCR beta chain was carried out in a study of CD8 T cells in Susac syndrome. Findings and limits, study-wide: No clonal expansion appeared among CD4+ T cells in Susac patients. That the number of individuals in its TCR sequencing and HLA analysis was relatively small was acknowledged by the study.

The CD8+ and CD4+ T cells were isolated magnetically using a negative isolation approach, whereas the TEMRA cells were enriched by FACS. An input of about 0.45 to 1 ug of RNA was subjected to reverse transcription using random hexamers. The CDR3 of TCR beta was amplified by immunoSEQ multiplex PCR across 54 Vbeta and 13 Jbeta. TCRdb re-called the immunoSEQ multiplex PCR reads through MiXCR, storing one row per CDR3 protein. The sample has roughly 220,000 distinct CDR3 sequences, approximately 94% seen once. Turning to this clonotype: The antigen remains unidentified.

The CDR3 has 15 residues. Germline V gene data show CDR1 as SGHDT and CDR2 as YYEEEE. V lost 0 bases and J lost 6, with 15 bases in between. The receptor comes from a human donor with Susac syndrome. V and J are TRBV5-6 and TRBJ1-2; weak D call: TRBD1 (6 bases). Sequencing used CD4+ T cells from PBMCs. DNA for the CDR3: TGTGCCAGCAGCTTGGATGTCAAACAGGGTGATGGCTACACCTTC. Its translation is CASSLDVKQGDGYTF.